The 29 T cell receptor beta chains below come from one sample, sequenced in a study of T-cell reconstitution after alpha-beta-depleted transplantation in children. Using unique molecular identifiers, the investigators prepared the TCRbeta library. TCRdb redid the calling of the PCR reads with MiXCR, one entry per CDR3 protein. The repertoire has a few hundred thousand distinct CDR3 sequences, roughly 27% of them found once; the top ten carry about 35%. The sample in question was PBMCs, obtained before TCRalphabeta/CD19-depleted stem cell transplant. The receptors derive from a boy in the first two years of life with Wiskott-Aldrich syndrome, due to receive a stem cell transplant.

V gene TRBV7-6 combines with J gene TRBJ2-1, with 7 bases aligning to TRBD2. The CDR3 has 15 residues. Looked up from germline, CDR1 is SGHVS and CDR2 is FNYEAQ. V lost 2 bases, J lost 2 bases, and 3 bases stayed unmatched. The CDR3 sequence is CASSLLGGAYNEQFF. CDR3 sequence (DNA): TGTGCCAGCAGCTTACTGGGGGGGGCCTACAATGAGCAGTTCTTC.

The chain employs TRBV15 and TRBJ2-7; D possibly corresponds to TRBD1 (5 bases). The CDR3 extends over 15 amino acids. Trimming took 5 bases from V and 3 from J, leaving 17 bases between them. Germline CDR1 is LNHNV and CDR2 is YYDKDF (reference sequence). Written as DNA, the CDR3 is TGTGCCACCAGCCACCGCCTCAGGGTTAACTACGAGCAGTACTTC. Amino acids: CATSHRLRVNYEQYF.

In its sample, this clonotype was seen a few times. CDR3 DNA sequence: TGCAGTCCTGAGGGAGGATTTACGGTAGAGACCCAGTACTTC. Protein sequence: CSPEGGFTVETQYF. J is TRBJ2-5 and V is TRBV20-1; possible D gene TRBD2, 6 bases. V was trimmed by 8 bases and J by 4 bases, leaving 20 bases between them. The germline CDR1 and CDR2 sequences are DFQATT and SNEGSKA (reference sequence). The CDR3 extends over 14 amino acids.

This clonotype occurred a few times. V usage is TRBV27 and J usage is TRBJ2-1; 8 nucleotides agree with TRBD2. Unmatched junction bases numbered 11, after V lost 4 bases and J lost 0 bases. The germline V gene has CDR1 MNHEY and CDR2 SMNVEV (reference sequence). CDR3 length: 18 residues. CDR3 nucleotide sequence: TGTGCCAGCAGTTCCGGGGGGGGAGGTCGGAGCTCCTACAATGAGCAGTTCTTC. This sequence encodes CASSSGGGGRSSYNEQFF.

The table lists this clonotype with a few counts. The V and J genes are TRBV7-2 and TRBJ2-2; TRBD2 aligns across 11 bases. There are 16 residues in the CDR3. CDR1 and CDR2 (germline): SGHTA, FQGNSA. V shed 5 bases, J shed 5 bases, and the junction held 7 bases outside the gene matches. The CDR3 here is CASSPRTSGWTGELFF. The DNA for the CDR3 is TGTGCCAGCAGCCCTCGGACTAGCGGGTGGACCGGGGAGCTGTTTTTT. The whole variable domain, filled in from reference TRBV7-2 and TRBJ2-2, reads GAGVSQSPSNKVTEKGKDVELRCDPISGHTALYWYRQSLGQGLEFLIYFQGNSAPDKSGLPSDRFSAERTGGSVSTLTIQRTQQEDSAVYLCASSPRTSGWTGELFFGEGSRLTVL.

The V call is TRBV6-2 or TRBV6-3, the J call TRBJ2-1; D may be TRBD2 (6 bases). Germline CDR1 reads MNHEY; CDR2 reads SVGEGT. This CDR3 is 15 amino acids long. V shed 6 bases and J shed 1 base, with 13 bases lying between them. The CDR3 here is CASSGGSGSYNEQFF. The CDR3 DNA follows: TGTGCCAGCAGCGGCGGTAGCGGTTCCTACAATGAGCAGTTCTTC.

This chain joins TRBV5-1 and TRBJ2-5, with D perhaps being TRBD1 or TRBD2 (5 bases each). The V and J ends lost 3 bases and 4 bases respectively, with 19 bases between them. CDR3 size: 16 residues. CDR1 is SGHRS, CDR2 YFSETQ, per germline. CDR3 sequence reads: CASSSGLNRDGETQYF. The CDR3 nucleotides are TGCGCCAGCAGCTCGGGGCTAAACCGGGACGGAGAGACCCAGTACTTC.

The chain employs TRBV6-5 and TRBJ2-2; no definite D call. The germline V gene encodes CDR1 MNHEY and CDR2 SVGAGI. V was clipped by 4 bases and J by 3 bases, with 9 bases between them. This CDR3 comprises 14 residues. CDR3 protein: CASSFKGYTGELFF. The CDR3 DNA sequence: TGTGCCAGCAGTTTTAAAGGCTACACCGGGGAGCTGTTTTTT.

This clonotype was detected a few times. The chain has TRBV3-1 and TRBJ2-1; 9 positions match TRBD2. This CDR3 contains 15 residues. The V and J ends lost 4 bases and 6 bases, in that order; junction bases with no gene match: 7. CDR1 and CDR2 from the germline V gene are LGHDT and YNNKEL (reference sequence). Here the CDR3 DNA reads TGTGCCAGCAGCCGGAGACTAGCGGAGGGCAATGAGCAGTTCTTC. It is translated as CASSRRLAEGNEQFF.

The chain employs TRBV6-5 and TRBJ2-1; 9 positions agree with TRBD2. Losses at the gene ends were 8 bases for V and 10 bases for J; bases not matched to a gene: 6. The CDR3 spans 12 residues. The germline CDR1 and CDR2 sequences are MNHEY and SVGAGI. CDR3 bases: TGTGCCAGCGGCGGGAGGGGCAACGAGCAGTTCTTC. Translating it yields CASGGRGNEQFF.

In its sample, this clonotype was seen a few times. The chain carries TRBV12-3 or TRBV12-4 and TRBJ1-1, with a tentative D call TRBD1 (6 bases). This CDR3 comprises 14 residues. Trimming removed 5 bases from V and 6 bases from J, with 16 bases in between. The CDR3 loop is CASSLQGRGAEAFF. For the CDR3, the DNA is TGTGCCAGCAGTCTACAGGGAAGGGGGGCTGAAGCTTTCTTT.

This chain joins TRBV29-1 and TRBJ2-1, with 13 nucleotides matching TRBD2. Trimming took 6 bases from V and 4 from J; bases not matched to a gene: 3. Germline values: CDR1 SQVTM, CDR2 ANQGSEA. This CDR3 comprises 14 residues. In DNA, the CDR3 is TGCAGCGTAGGGACTAGCGGGGCTTACAATGAGCAGTTCTTC. The encoded protein is CSVGTSGAYNEQFF.

The rearrangement uses TRBV29-1 and TRBJ2-3, with a weak D call TRBD2 (6 bases). The CDR3 extends over 12 amino acids. V lost 3 bases and J lost 3, with 7 bases in between. Germline CDR1 and CDR2: SQVTM and ANQGSEA. CDR3 sequence reads: CSVEEGTDTQYF. Written as DNA, the CDR3 is TGCAGCGTTGAGGAGGGGACAGATACGCAGTATTTT.

The chain uses TRBV29-1 and TRBJ2-7, with TRBD1 matching over 7 bases. The CDR3 consists of 13 residues. Germline values: CDR1 SQVTM, CDR2 ANQGSEA. J gave up 0 bases and V 7 bases, and 6 bases lay outside the gene matches. CDR3 region: CSGKTGPSYEQYF. CDR3 nucleotide sequence: TGCAGCGGTAAGACAGGGCCCTCCTACGAGCAGTACTTC.

In this sample, this clonotype turned up many times. V gene TRBV10-3 combines with J gene TRBJ2-1, with D hard to call. Trimming removed 3 bases from V and 1 base from J, with 10 bases in between. There are 15 residues in the CDR3. In germline, CDR1 is ENHRY, CDR2 SYGVKD. The CDR3 is CAISDSVRSYNEQFF. In nucleotides, the CDR3 is TGTGCCATCAGTGATTCTGTGCGGTCCTACAATGAGCAGTTCTTC.

V and J are TRBV4-1 and TRBJ1-4; D is unclear. CDR1 and CDR2 from the germline V gene are MGHRA and YSYEKL. The CDR3 is 14 residues long. V lost 1 base and J 4 bases, leaving 7 bases between the germline ends. DNA of the CDR3: TGCGCCAGCAGCCAAGGTCTACTTAATGAAAAACTGTTTTTT. This codes for CASSQGLLNEKLFF.

This sequence joins TRBV7-8 and TRBJ2-7; no reliable D call. Germline CDR1 SGHVS, CDR2 FQNEAQ. The CDR3 loop spans 14 amino acids. The V and J ends lost 3 bases and 5 bases respectively, with 14 bases between them. DNA for the CDR3: TGTGCCAGCAGCTTGAAGGGTATGCCCCACGAGCAGTACTTC. Its protein product is CASSLKGMPHEQYF.

The V and J genes are TRBV5-1 and TRBJ2-3; TRBD1 matches at 10 bases. The CDR3 consists of 16 residues. Trimming removed 1 base from V and 7 bases from J; junction bases left unmatched: 9. CDR1 is SGHRS and CDR2 is YFSETQ in the germline V gene. CDR3 nucleotide sequence: TGCGCCAGCAGCTTGTGGCCGGGACAGGGGTTCTATACGCAGTATTTT. Encoded protein: CASSLWPGQGFYTQYF.

This sequence joins TRBV5-5 and TRBJ1-2, with 8 bases aligning to TRBD1. J lost 4 bases, V lost 4 bases, and 9 bases had no gene match. CDR1 and CDR2 from the germline V gene are SGHKS and YYEKEE (reference sequence). The CDR3 is 15 residues long. The CDR3 reads CASSPAPGGGYGYTF. Written as DNA, the CDR3 is TGTGCCAGCAGCCCGGCGCCAGGGGGCGGCTATGGCTACACCTTC.

This clonotype was counted only a few times. This sequence joins TRBV2 and TRBJ2-1, with D perhaps matching TRBD1 or TRBD2 (6 bases each). Trimming shortened V by 7 bases and J by 6 bases, and 22 bases separated the two germline ends. This CDR3 is built from 16 residues. The germline CDR1 and CDR2 sequences are SNHLY and FYNNEI. The CDR3 nucleotides are TGTGCCAGCACCCAGACGTCTAGAGGAGGGGGCAATGAGCAGTTCTTC. Protein: CASTQTSRGGGNEQFF.

This clonotype has a handful of counts. This rearrangement joins TRBV20-1 to TRBJ2-5, with 8 bases that match TRBD1. CDR1 is DFQATT and CDR2 is SNEGSKA in the germline V gene (reference sequence). The V segment lost 6 bases and the J segment 5 bases; nucleotides outside the gene matches: 17. The CDR3 covers 16 residues. CDR3 bases: TGCAGTGCCGCCCCAGGTTCAGGGGGCGTTTTTGAGACCCAGTACTTC. Translation: CSAAPGSGGVFETQYF.

The chain has TRBV10-3 and TRBJ2-5; D gene uncertain. Germline lookup yields CDR1 ENHRY and CDR2 SYGVKD. The CDR3 spans 10 residues. V gave up 11 bases and J gave up 8 bases, with 12 bases separating them. This CDR3 is CAPRSATQYF. The CDR3 region has the DNA TGTGCCCCCCGTTCGGCTACCCAGTACTTC.

This clonotype was found a few times. The rearrangement links TRBV5-1 to TRBJ2-1; TRBD2 agrees at 8 bases. V lost 5 bases, J lost 2 bases, and 6 bases stayed unmatched. The V gene's germline CDR1 is SGHRS and CDR2 YFSETQ. The CDR3 sequence is 15 residues long. The CDR3 here is CASSSTGGAYNEQFF. The CDR3 bases are TGCGCCAGCAGTTCCACGGGAGGGGCCTACAATGAGCAGTTCTTC.

This clonotype was seen a few times. V and J are TRBV5-1 and TRBJ2-3, with TRBD2 matching over 7 bases. Germline values: CDR1 SGHRS, CDR2 YFSETQ. J lost 5 bases, V lost 0 bases, and 3 bases had no gene match. The CDR3 extends over 14 amino acids. The CDR3 DNA sequence: TGCGCCAGCAGCTTGGACTCGGGGGGAGATACGCAGTATTTT. Translation gives CASSLDSGGDTQYF.

V usage is TRBV20-1 and J usage is TRBJ2-7; TRBD1 might be the D (6 bases). Germline V lookup: CDR1 DFQATT, CDR2 SNEGSKA (reference sequence). The ends were cut back, 3 bases at V and 9 bases at J, with 21 bases in the middle. The CDR3 extends over 14 amino acids. The CDR3 here is CSASPAGRGIGQYF. The CDR3 coding sequence is TGCAGTGCTAGTCCCGCGGGCAGGGGTATAGGGCAGTACTTC.

This clonotype was found a few times. The genes are TRBV19 and TRBJ1-5; the D is unclear. Germline V gene lookup returns CDR1 LNHDA and CDR2 SQIVND (reference sequence). Trimming left V 5 bases short and J 7 bases short, with 9 bases between. This CDR3 has 12 amino acids. The CDR3 sequence: CASSRGEQPQHF. The CDR3 DNA sequence: TGTGCCAGTAGTCGCGGGGAACAGCCCCAGCATTTT.

The chain carries TRBV27 and TRBJ2-7; perhaps D is TRBD1 or TRBD2 (5 bases each). Trimming stripped 2 bases from V and 3 bases from J, with 17 bases between. The CDR3 covers 16 residues. Germline CDR1 is MNHEY and CDR2 is SMNVEV (reference sequence). The CDR3: CASSLGRENPFYEQYF. CDR3 DNA sequence: TGTGCCAGCAGTTTAGGCAGGGAGAACCCATTCTACGAGCAGTACTTC.

The chain has TRBV24-1 and TRBJ2-1; perhaps TRBD2 as D (6 bases). CDR3 length: 15 amino acids. Germline CDR1 reads KGHDR; CDR2 reads SFDVKD. V dropped 6 bases and J dropped 6 bases, with 17 bases sitting between them. As DNA, the CDR3 is TGTGCCACCAGTTTAGGGACTGCGAGAAGCAATGAGCAGTTCTTC. Amino acid sequence: CATSLGTARSNEQFF.

The V and J genes are TRBV7-8 and TRBJ1-2; D is undetermined. The CDR3 totals 15 residues. Germline V gene data show CDR1 as SGHVS and CDR2 as FQNEAQ. V lost 1 base, J lost 4 bases, and 13 bases lay in between. The chain's CDR3 is CASSLGLYAGYGYTF. The DNA for the CDR3 is TGTGCCAGCAGCTTAGGACTCTATGCGGGCTATGGCTACACCTTC.